The clone carrying this TCR beta chain was seen more than once but under ten times. Its matching antigen is unknown. The data belong to a study of vaccination and CD4 T cells after COVID-19. The wider study: Median time from COVID diagnosis to post-COVID sampling was 101 days (35 to 161). Blood was drawn a median around 73 days post second dose, range 14 to 241.

The treatment denotes: approximately 11-day PBMC culture with coronavirus spike peptide pools or control peptides (ViraFEST assay). Expanded clonotypes were found by TCR sequencing after peptide-pool stimulation (ViraFEST). Wells contained 1.8 million or so PBMCs each, and these were cultured with around 9.6 IU/ml IL-2 and 9.5 to 10 ug/ml peptide pools. Cultured CD4+ T-cell DNA underwent Oncomine TCR Beta short-read sequencing. Each CDR3 protein is one row after TCRdb ran MiXCR on the PCR reads. The sample yields nearly 20,000 distinct CDR3 sequences, roughly 46% seen once. J was trimmed by 5 bases and V by 3 bases; bases with no gene match: 6. This CDR3 has 14 amino acids. Germline values: CDR1 DFQATT, CDR2 SNEGSKA (reference sequence).

This sequence was found in a human donor who had recovered from COVID-19. The sample consisted of CD4+ T cells from blood, cultured in vitro, taken after SARS-CoV-2 vaccination. The chain carries TRBV20-1 and TRBJ2-1; 8 bases align to TRBD2. CDR3 sequence: CSASVVAGNNEQFF. CDR3 DNA sequence: TGCAGTGCTAGTGTTGTAGCGGGAAACAATGAGCAGTTCTTC.